In its sample, the clone carrying this TCR beta chain was seen many times. MiXCR, run by TCRdb on the 5' RACE reads, gives a single entry per CDR3 protein. The sample has around 30,000 distinct CDR3 sequences, roughly 5% seen once; the top ten hold around 26%. This sample stems from a study of early T cells in non-severe SARS-CoV-2 infection. Trimming took off 0 bases at V and 0 bases at J, with 14 bases between the two ends. CDR3 length: 17 residues. Germline V gives CDR1 MNHEY, CDR2 SVGAGI. The chain couples TRBV6-5 to TRBJ1-1; D call uncertain. The TCR was taken from an adult who was a healthcare worker with PCR-confirmed SARS-CoV-2 infection or an uninfected control (not recorded which). Sequencing input: whole blood. The CDR3 region is CASSYSNLEPMNTEAFF. In nucleotides, the CDR3 is TGTGCCAGCAGTTACTCGAATCTAGAGCCCATGAACACTGAAGCTTTCTTT.